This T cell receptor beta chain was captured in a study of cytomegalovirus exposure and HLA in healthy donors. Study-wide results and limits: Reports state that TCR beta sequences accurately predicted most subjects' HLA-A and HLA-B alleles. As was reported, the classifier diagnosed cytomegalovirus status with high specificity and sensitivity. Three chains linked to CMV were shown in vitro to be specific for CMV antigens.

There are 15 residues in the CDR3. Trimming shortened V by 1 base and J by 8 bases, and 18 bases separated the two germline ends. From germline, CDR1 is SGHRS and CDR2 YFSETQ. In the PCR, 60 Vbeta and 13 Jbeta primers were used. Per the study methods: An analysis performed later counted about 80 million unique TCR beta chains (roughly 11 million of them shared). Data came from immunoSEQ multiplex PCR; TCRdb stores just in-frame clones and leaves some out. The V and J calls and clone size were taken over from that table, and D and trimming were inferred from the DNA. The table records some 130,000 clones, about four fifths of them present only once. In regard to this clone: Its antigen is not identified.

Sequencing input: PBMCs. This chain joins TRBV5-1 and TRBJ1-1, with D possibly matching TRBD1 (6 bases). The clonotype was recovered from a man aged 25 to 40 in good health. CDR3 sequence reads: CASSLRAGAYLEAFF. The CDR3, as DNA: TGCGCCAGCAGCTTGAGGGCAGGGGCTTACTTGGAAGCTTTCTTT.